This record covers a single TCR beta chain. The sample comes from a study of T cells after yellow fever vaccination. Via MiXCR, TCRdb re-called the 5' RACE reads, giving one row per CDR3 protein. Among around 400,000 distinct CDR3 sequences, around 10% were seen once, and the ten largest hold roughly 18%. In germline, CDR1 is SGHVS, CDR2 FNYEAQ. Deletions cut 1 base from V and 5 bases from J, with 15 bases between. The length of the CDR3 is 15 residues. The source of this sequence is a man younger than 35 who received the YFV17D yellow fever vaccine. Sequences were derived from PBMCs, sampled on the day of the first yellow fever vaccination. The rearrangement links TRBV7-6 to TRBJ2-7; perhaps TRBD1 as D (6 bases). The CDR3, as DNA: TGTGCCAGCAGCTTAGAAGGGACACGAAATGACGAGCAGTACTTC. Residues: CASSLEGTRNDEQYF.